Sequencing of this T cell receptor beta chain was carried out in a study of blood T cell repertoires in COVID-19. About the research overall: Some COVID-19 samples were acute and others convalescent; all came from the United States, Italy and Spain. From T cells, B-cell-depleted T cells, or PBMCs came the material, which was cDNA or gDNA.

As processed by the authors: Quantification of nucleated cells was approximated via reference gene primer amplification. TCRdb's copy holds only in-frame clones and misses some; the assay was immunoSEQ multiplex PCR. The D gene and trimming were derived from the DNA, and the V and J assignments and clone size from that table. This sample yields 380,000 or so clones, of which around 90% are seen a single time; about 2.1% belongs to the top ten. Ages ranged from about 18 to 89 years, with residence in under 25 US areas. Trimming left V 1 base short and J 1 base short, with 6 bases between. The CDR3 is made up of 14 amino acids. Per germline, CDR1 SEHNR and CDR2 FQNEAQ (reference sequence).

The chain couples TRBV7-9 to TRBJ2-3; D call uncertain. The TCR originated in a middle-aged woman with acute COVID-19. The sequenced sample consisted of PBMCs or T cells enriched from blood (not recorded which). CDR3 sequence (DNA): TGTGCCAGCAGCTTAGACGCAGGCACAGATACGCAGTATTTT. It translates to CASSLDAGTDTQYF.